One and the same sample provided the 2 T cell receptor beta chains below, sequenced in a study of cytomegalovirus exposure and HLA in healthy donors. It was with 60 Vbeta and 13 Jbeta primers that the PCR ran. Sequencing used immunoSEQ multiplex PCR; TCRdb keeps in-frame clones, though not all of them. The table has about 200,000 clones, about three quarters seen once. Material for sequencing was PBMCs. These receptors were taken from a man in his forties in good health and CMV-seronegative.

This clone was counted a few times. The chain links TRBV25-1 to TRBJ1-1, with 11 bases lining up with TRBD1. V trimming: 3 bases; J trimming: 6 bases; junction bases outside the gene matches: 6. Germline V gene data show CDR1 as MGHDK and CDR2 as SYGVNS. CDR3 length: 15 amino acids. CDR3 loop: CASSDRTGGPSEAFF. The CDR3 DNA sequence: TGTGCCAGCAGTGATCGGACAGGGGGCCCCTCTGAAGCTTTCTTT.

The chain recombines TRBV4-1 with TRBJ1-2; 7 bases align to TRBD1. V shed 6 bases and J 4 bases; nucleotides not matched to a gene: 5. The length of the CDR3 is 13 residues. Germline-derived CDR1 and CDR2 are MGHRA and YSYEKL. CDR3 sequence (DNA): TGCGCCAGCAGTCACGGACAGGCCTATGGCTACACCTTC. Its protein product is CASSHGQAYGYTF.